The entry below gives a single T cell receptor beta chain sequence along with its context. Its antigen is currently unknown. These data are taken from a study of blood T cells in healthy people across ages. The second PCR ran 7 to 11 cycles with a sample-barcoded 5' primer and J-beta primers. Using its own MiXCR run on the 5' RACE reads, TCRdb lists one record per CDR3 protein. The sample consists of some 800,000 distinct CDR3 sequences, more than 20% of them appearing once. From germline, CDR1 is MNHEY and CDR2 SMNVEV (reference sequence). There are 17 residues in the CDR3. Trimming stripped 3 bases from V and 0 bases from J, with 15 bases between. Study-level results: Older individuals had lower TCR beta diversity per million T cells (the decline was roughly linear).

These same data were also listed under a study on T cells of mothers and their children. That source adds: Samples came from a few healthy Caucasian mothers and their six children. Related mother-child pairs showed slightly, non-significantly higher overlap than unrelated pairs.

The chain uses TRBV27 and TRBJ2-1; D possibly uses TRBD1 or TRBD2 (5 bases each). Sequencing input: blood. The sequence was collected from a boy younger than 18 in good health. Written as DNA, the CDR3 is TGTGCCAGCAGTTTCTCGGGACCGGTGGTCTCCTACAATGAGCAGTTCTTC. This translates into CASSFSGPVVSYNEQFF.